These 7 T cell receptor beta chains were sequenced from one sample in a study of T cell changes during pregnancy in multiple sclerosis. Assay: immunoSEQ multiplex PCR; the TCRdb copy retains only in-frame clones and omits some. Of fewer than 85,000 clones in the sample, about 94% were seen once. Sequencing used peripheral blood, obtained in the first trimester of pregnancy. These receptors were obtained from a female donor in good health, enrolled as a control in a pregnancy study.

The chain employs TRBV5-5 and TRBJ1-1; D gene ambiguous. Between the trimmed V and J ends, which lost 7 bases and 8 bases, there was a span of 12 bases. Germline V gene sequence: CDR1 SGHKS, CDR2 YYEKEE (reference sequence). The CDR3 is made up of 11 amino acids. As DNA, the CDR3 is TGTGCCAGCCAAGCCACGGGGGAAGCTTTCTTT. As protein: CASQATGEAFF.

This sequence joins TRBV4-1 and TRBJ1-5; no clear D. This CDR3 spans 16 amino acids. Germline CDR1 is MGHRA and CDR2 is YSYEKL. V was pared by 0 bases and J by 3 bases, with 12 bases between. CDR3 sequence (DNA): TGCGCCAGCAGCCAAGATCTTGGTCGAGACAATCAGCCCCAGCATTTT. This codes for CASSQDLGRDNQPQHF.

The chain employs TRBV4-1 and TRBJ2-1, with D perhaps matching TRBD2 (6 bases). Germline CDR1 and CDR2: MGHRA and YSYEKL. The CDR3 runs 17 residues. Trimming removed 3 bases from V and 0 bases from J, with 15 bases in between. The DNA for the CDR3 is TGCGCCAGCAGCCACCCATCTAGCGAGAGCTCCTACAATGAGCAGTTCTTC. This sequence encodes CASSHPSSESSYNEQFF.

The J gene is TRBJ1-2, the V gene TRBV5-1; the match to TRBD1 covers 7 bases. V lost 6 bases to trimming and J lost 4 bases; unmatched junction nucleotides: 12. The germline V gene encodes CDR1 SGHRS and CDR2 YFSETQ. This CDR3 is 15 amino acids long. The CDR3 coding sequence is TGCGCCAGCAAGGGATTTGGGACAGAGCTCTATGGCTACACCTTC. This sequence encodes CASKGFGTELYGYTF.

This clone is a singleton in its sample. V usage is TRBV27 and J usage is TRBJ2-2, with 12 bases aligning to TRBD2. Unmatched junction bases numbered 4, after V lost 5 bases and J lost 9 bases. Germline-derived CDR1 and CDR2 are MNHEY and SMNVEV (reference sequence). The CDR3 has 14 amino acids. CDR3 in amino acids: CASSPWTSGRELFF. As DNA, the CDR3 is TGTGCCAGCAGTCCTTGGACTAGCGGGAGGGAGCTGTTTTTT.

The chain has TRBV5-1 and TRBJ2-1; a possible D gene is TRBD1 (5 bases). CDR1 and CDR2 (germline): SGHRS, YFSETQ. Trimming left V 4 bases short and J 0 bases short, with 11 bases between. The CDR3 length is 15 residues. CDR3 sequence (DNA): TGCGCCAGCAGCACTGACAGCCTCTCCTACAATGAGCAGTTCTTC. This translates into CASSTDSLSYNEQFF.

CDR3 in DNA: TGTGCCAGCAAACGGACAGGGAGCTCCTACAATGAGCAGTTCTTC. It encodes CASKRTGSSYNEQFF. The chain uses TRBV28 and TRBJ2-1; 8 nucleotides align to TRBD1. The CDR3 runs to 15 residues. The V gene's germline CDR1 is MDHEN and CDR2 SYDVKM. V lost 7 bases, J lost 0 bases, and 5 bases stayed unmatched.